This T cell receptor (beta chain) was sequenced for a study of T cell responses to AZD1222 COVID-19 vaccine. About this clone: What it recognizes is unknown.

The CDR3 sequence is 14 residues long. Trimming removed 5 bases from V and 5 bases from J, with 13 bases in between. The germline V gene has CDR1 SGHTA and CDR2 FQGNSA. Only in-frame clones appear in the TCRdb table, and some are missing; sequencing was by immunoSEQ multiplex PCR. The sample has nearly 110,000 clones, about 92% seen once; the top ten hold 6.5% to 10%. Study findings and constraints: At baseline, seropositivity was found in only a handful of AZD1222 recipients. Spike-specific TCR breadth and depth grew following two AZD1222 doses. In a largely white British group with more females than males, clonal diversity was possibly underestimated.

The J gene is TRBJ1-5, the V gene TRBV7-2; D might be TRBD1 (5 bases). Sequenced material: peripheral blood, taken 28 days after the second AZD1222 dose. The origin of this receptor is an adult who received the AZD1222 COVID-19 vaccine. In nucleotides, the CDR3 is TGTGCCAGCAGCCAAGGACATGTCTATCAGCCCCAGCATTTT. Its protein product is CASSQGHVYQPQHF.